This TCR beta chain was sequenced for a study of read filtering for tumor transcriptome and immune sequencing (TCRdb year 2020). Looking at the study overall: The cohort consisted of roughly 18 male and more than 11 female patients, with a mean age of about 66 years and an age range of 47 to 80. By revised international staging, about 8 patients were R-ISS I, about 15 were R-ISS II and roughly 7 were R-ISS III. After DNase treatment, whole-transcriptome libraries were prepared using the TruSeq RNA Access Library Prep Kit. Per sample, about 3.5 to 11 million TCR-region mapped reads were obtained with IR-seq, compared with only about 80 to 1,400 with RNA-seq. Using the same bone marrow samples, the study compared TCR repertoires obtained by targeted immune repertoire sequencing with those obtained by bulk whole-transcriptome sequencing. One of the main goals was to work out a read-filtering strategy for immune repertoire data, in particular whether clonotypes backed by only a single read should be removed. Overall study outcomes, separate from this receptor: The sorted CD138-negative fraction was not purified T cells but a mixed bone marrow immune population. Compared with RNA-seq, IR-seq captured clonotypes at much higher depth and more reliably, and a smaller IR-seq throughput was enough to identify most shared clonotypes. Removing single-read clonotypes increased the correlation between IR-seq and RNA-seq shared clonotype proportions. Single-read clonotypes made up about 81.9% of clonotypes but roughly 3.2% of total reads in IR-seq, and just under 75% of clonotypes and roughly 45% of reads in RNA-seq.

Bone marrow was sampled from every patient at the time of active disease. Ficoll-Hypaque density gradient centrifugation was used to isolate the bone marrow mononuclear cells. To remove myeloma plasma cells, the cells were labeled with CD138 magnetic microbeads on a MACS separator, and CD138-negative cells were then collected by negative selection. Flow cytometry on an Attune NxT with CD138 antibodies was used to check the purity of the isolated cells. Total RNA was extracted with TRIzol reagent and quantified with a NanoDrop spectrophotometer. For each patient, paired RNA-seq and IR-seq were run on the CD138-negative bone marrow sample from that patient. The CDR3 is 15 amino acids long, termini counted. CDR1 and CDR2 were assigned from the germline V gene as SGHNT and YENEEA. Details on this clonotype: The specificity of this receptor is unknown. The conserved phenylalanine or tryptophan is not found at the CDR3 terminus, so this likely reflects a read error. The DNA is omitted, as the CDR3 cannot be located on it reliably, and the CDR3 follows TCRdb's listing.

The Immunoverse kit was used to build TCR libraries from roughly 370 ng RNA, with molecular barcoded adaptors covering alpha/delta and beta/gamma chains. TCR library preparation used the same RNA that went into transcriptome sequencing. TCR libraries were sequenced on an Illumina HiSeq 4000 with 2 x 150 cycles. In the authors' own workflow: With MiXCR, TCR reads were aligned to human V, D, J and C references and assembled into CDR3 clonotypes, with quality filtering and error correction included. Clonotype counts and gene usage diversity were analyzed with the tcR package in R. For inspection of raw mapping reads, RNA-seq reads were mapped by STAR aligner version 2.5.3a onto GRCh37 of the human genome. IR-seq fastq files were randomly downsampled with Seqtk 1.3 to test the effect of sequencing depth on detected clonotypes. Using fastp trimming at Q25 and MiXCR clonotype assembly, TCRdb reanalyzed the public sequencing data and kept in-frame beta chains. Entries are consolidated by CDR3 protein sequence, retaining the most common genes and DNA. The V and J calls follow TCRdb's processing rather than the paper's. The sample contains roughly 90,000 distinct CDR3 sequences, more than 9% of them found a single time. The ten largest clones add up to under 15% of the sample.

This TCR derives from a donor aged 40 or over with multiple myeloma. The sample was a population of CD138-negative cells sorted from bone marrow. What this sample's cell subset or site label stands for: bone marrow mononuclear cells depleted of CD138+ plasma/myeloma cells by negative magnetic selection. The chain is made from TRBV11-3 and TRBJ2-2. The CDR3 reads as follows: CASSLRGANTGELVS.